Following are 26 T cell receptor beta chains from one sample sequenced in a study of blood T cell repertoires in COVID-19. Only in-frame clones appear in the TCRdb table, and some are missing; sequencing was by immunoSEQ multiplex PCR. The top ten hold roughly 0.9% of the sample, which has roughly 500,000 clones, 80% to 90% seen once. Sequenced input: peripheral blood. The origin of the receptors is a man in his late teens or twenties with COVID-19, enrolled during active disease.

This chain uses TRBV6-1 with TRBJ1-1; D call uncertain. Germline CDR1 reads MNHNS; CDR2 reads SASEGT. V dropped 1 base and J dropped 11 bases, with 8 bases sitting between them. The CDR3 extends over 11 amino acids. The CDR3 loop reads CASSEVPGAFF. The CDR3 region has the DNA TGTGCCAGCAGTGAAGTTCCCGGGGCTTTCTTT.

Details on this clone: Other DNA sequences from this sample encode an identical CDR3 as well. This chain connects TRBV6-5 to TRBJ2-3; maybe TRBD1 (5 bases). CDR1 is MNHEY and CDR2 is SVGAGI in the germline V gene. Trimming took off 1 base at V and 1 base at J, with 6 bases between the two ends. This CDR3 spans 14 amino acids. CDR3 nucleotide sequence: TGTGCCAGCAGTTACTTCAGGGGCACAGATACGCAGTATTTT. Translated: CASSYFRGTDTQYF.

The chain joins TRBV29-1 to TRBJ2-3, with a possible D match to TRBD1 (6 bases). The CDR3 has 14 residues. Per the germline V gene, CDR1 is SQVTM and CDR2 is ANQGSEA. The germline V and J ends were trimmed by 5 bases and 3 bases, with 15 bases remaining between them. CDR3 residues: CSVRGIKLTDTQYF. The CDR3 coding sequence is TGCAGCGTTAGGGGGATTAAACTTACAGATACGCAGTATTTT.

This clone was seen just once. V is TRBV21-1 and J is TRBJ2-5; TRBD2 is the table's D call and was not checked against the DNA. TRBV21-1 has pseudogene status. CDR3 length: 15 amino acids. The CDR3 here is CASSKEEVSGGAQYF. The DNA for the CDR3 is TGTGCCAGCAGCAAAGAGGAGGTATCCGGCGGGGCCCAGTACTTC.

This rearrangement joins TRBV9 to TRBJ2-7, with TRBD2 matching over 8 bases. There are 15 residues in the CDR3. Germline V gene sequence: CDR1 SGDLS, CDR2 YYNGEE. V was clipped by 4 bases and J by 5 bases; unmatched bases: 11. The CDR3 sequence is CASSPRQGLGNEQYF. CDR3 nucleotides: TGTGCCAGCAGCCCTAGGCAGGGACTAGGTAACGAGCAGTACTTC.

This rearrangement joins TRBV13 to TRBJ2-5, with a tentative D call TRBD1 (6 bases). Germline V gene sequence: CDR1 PRHDT, CDR2 FYEKMQ (reference sequence). This CDR3 comprises 15 residues. Trimming took 3 bases from V and 6 from J, leaving 17 bases between them. In DNA, the CDR3 is TGTGCCAGCAGCTTTAATACAGGGTTGGTGAAGACCCAGTACTTC. Protein product: CASSFNTGLVKTQYF.

V and J are TRBV5-8 and TRBJ1-5; D may be TRBD1 (6 bases). This CDR3 is 15 amino acids long. CDR1 SGHTS and CDR2 YDEGEE come from the germline V gene. V was trimmed by 3 bases and J by 0 bases, leaving 10 bases between them. CDR3 sequence (DNA): TGTGCCAGCAGCTGGGGGACATATAGCAATCAGCCCCAGCATTTT. Translated: CASSWGTYSNQPQHF.

The V call is TRBV4-1, the J call TRBJ1-2; TRBD1 is a possible D gene (5 bases). V dropped 4 bases and J dropped 4 bases, with 16 bases sitting between them. This CDR3 is built from 15 residues. Looked up from germline, CDR1 is MGHRA and CDR2 is YSYEKL. CDR3 bases: TGCGCCAGCAGCCCAACAGTAGGACACCTCTATGGCTACACCTTC. This gives the protein CASSPTVGHLYGYTF.

CDR3 DNA sequence: TGCGCCAGCAGCTTGACAGGATTCGGAGAGCAGTACTTC. Residues: CASSLTGFGEQYF. V is TRBV5-1 and J is TRBJ2-7, with TRBD1 as a possible D gene (5 bases). The germline gives CDR1 SGHRS, CDR2 YFSETQ. This CDR3 has 13 amino acids. V lost 1 base, J lost 7 bases, and 12 bases lay in between.

This clone was counted a single time. CDR3: CASSPIGRNTGELFF. CDR3 coding DNA: TGTGCCAGCTCACCGATCGGTCGGAACACCGGGGAGCTGTTTTTT. This rearrangement joins TRBV18 to TRBJ2-2; D is undetermined. V was shortened by 3 bases and J by 1 base, with 9 bases between the two germline ends. There are 15 residues in the CDR3. From germline, CDR1 is KGHSH and CDR2 LQKENI.

This chain connects TRBV5-1 to TRBJ1-2; TRBD1 is a possible D gene (5 bases). V dropped 5 bases and J dropped 0 bases, with 23 bases sitting between them. CDR1 is SGHRS and CDR2 is YFSETQ in the germline V gene. This CDR3 is built from 18 residues. The CDR3: CASSRGPGGGEANYGYTF. CDR3 nucleotides: TGCGCCAGCAGTCGGGGCCCTGGCGGCGGGGAAGCTAACTATGGCTACACCTTC.

This clone was detected only once. The V and J genes are TRBV5-4 and TRBJ2-2, with a tentative D call TRBD1 (5 bases). V shed 4 bases and J shed 4 bases, with 5 bases lying between them. The CDR3 loop spans 12 amino acids. The germline CDR1 and CDR2 sequences are SGHNT and YYREEE (reference sequence). In DNA, the CDR3 is TGTGCCAGCAGCGGGGCCACCGGGGAGCTGTTTTTT. Its protein product is CASSGATGELFF.

Only one count was recorded for this clone. The chain links TRBV11-2 to TRBJ1-6, with TRBD1 as a possible D gene (6 bases). From germline, CDR1 is SGHAT and CDR2 FQNNGV. The CDR3 extends over 15 amino acids. Trimming stripped 1 base from V and 7 bases from J, with 11 bases between. The CDR3 loop is CASSLGAGANSPLHF. CDR3 bases: TGTGCCAGCAGCTTAGGTGCAGGGGCGAATTCACCCCTCCACTTT.

The V gene is TRBV4-1, the J gene TRBJ2-7, with a possible D match to TRBD1 (5 bases). Per the germline V gene, CDR1 is MGHRA and CDR2 is YSYEKL. CDR3 size: 14 residues. V was cut by 2 bases and J by 1 base, with 9 bases left in between. CDR3 DNA sequence: TGCGCCAGCAGCCAACCGCAGGGATCCTACGAGCAGTACTTC. This codes for CASSQPQGSYEQYF.

The rearrangement uses TRBV15 and TRBJ2-3, with D perhaps TRBD2 (5 bases). V lost 0 bases to trimming and J lost 2 bases, with 12 bases between them. Looked up from germline, CDR1 is LNHNV and CDR2 is YYDKDF (reference sequence). This CDR3 region has 16 residues. The CDR3 DNA reads as TGTGCCACCAGCAGAGATCGTGACTACCCCACAGATACGCAGTATTTT. Its protein is CATSRDRDYPTDTQYF. Full variable domain (missing parts from reference TRBV15 and TRBJ2-3): DAMVIQNPRYQVTQFGKPVTLSCSQTLNHNVMYWYQQKSSQAPKLLFHYYDKDFNNEADTPDNFQSRRPNTSFCFLDIRSPGLGDTAMYLCATSRDRDYPTDTQYFGPGTRLTVL.

The chain couples TRBV13 to TRBJ2-1; 10 positions match TRBD2. This CDR3 has 15 residues. CDR1 PRHDT and CDR2 FYEKMQ come from the germline V gene (reference sequence). The V segment lost 0 bases and the J segment 9 bases; nucleotides outside the gene matches: 5. The CDR3 bases are TGTGCCAGCAGCTTAGGACTAGCGGGATCCCCTGAGCAGTTCTTC. This sequence encodes CASSLGLAGSPEQFF.

V and J are TRBV4-2 and TRBJ2-3; no definite D call. Germline V gene lookup returns CDR1 LGHNA and CDR2 YNFKEQ. This CDR3 is built from 18 residues. Trimming removed 4 bases at V and 1 base at J, with 21 bases between. CDR3 sequence reads: CASSPGKPGPRRTDTQYF. As DNA, the CDR3 is TGTGCCAGCAGCCCCGGAAAGCCTGGGCCTCGTCGCACAGATACGCAGTATTTT.

The V and J genes are TRBV5-1 and TRBJ1-4; D is unclear. Germline CDR1 and CDR2: SGHRS and YFSETQ. Trimming cost V 4 bases and J 7 bases, with 14 bases left between them. The CDR3 length is 14 residues. The chain's CDR3 is CASSEESTGEKLFF. The CDR3 DNA follows: TGCGCCAGCAGCGAGGAGTCGACTGGTGAAAAACTGTTTTTT.

The chain recombines TRBV5-5 with TRBJ2-5; TRBD1 matches at 7 bases. The CDR3 has 16 residues. Germline V gives CDR1 SGHKS, CDR2 YYEKEE (reference sequence). V was clipped by 4 bases and J by 1 base; unmatched bases: 10. Here the CDR3 reads CASSTFSGTAQETQYF. CDR3 nucleotide sequence: TGTGCCAGCAGCACTTTTTCCGGGACAGCCCAAGAGACCCAGTACTTC.

The chain combines TRBV29-1 with TRBJ1-1; possibly TRBD1 for D (5 bases). Trimming left V 3 bases short and J 0 bases short, with 11 bases between. The CDR3 sequence is 14 residues long. Per germline, CDR1 SQVTM and CDR2 ANQGSEA. The CDR3 protein is CSVDREGLNTEAFF. CDR3 sequence (DNA): TGCAGCGTTGACAGGGAGGGGCTGAACACTGAAGCTTTCTTT.

This chain links TRBV5-6 with TRBJ1-2; unclear D gene. This CDR3 is built from 15 residues. The V gene's germline CDR1 is SGHDT and CDR2 YYEEEE. V gave up 1 base and J gave up 4 bases, with 14 bases separating them. The CDR3 region has the DNA TGTGCCAGCAGCTTGTACAGTTCGGGGTTCTATGGCTACACCTTC. As protein: CASSLYSSGFYGYTF.

The V and J genes are TRBV29-1 and TRBJ2-5, with 7 bases identical to TRBD1. Germline V gene data show CDR1 as SQVTM and CDR2 as ANQGSEA. The length of the CDR3 is 13 residues. Germline trimming cut 5 bases from V and 4 bases from J; bases unmatched to any gene: 7. In DNA, the CDR3 is TGCAGCGTTCACAGGGGCGCTTTAGAGACCCAGTACTTC. Translation gives CSVHRGALETQYF.

This chain uses TRBV2 with TRBJ2-1; no clear D. In germline, CDR1 is SNHLY, CDR2 FYNNEI. CDR3 length: 14 residues. The V and J ends lost 4 bases and 7 bases respectively, with 14 bases between them. CDR3 bases: TGTGCCAGCAGTGCGGTGCGTACCGGTAATGAGCAGTTCTTC. As protein: CASSAVRTGNEQFF. Using reference TRBV2 and TRBJ2-1 for the parts outside the CDR3, the full variable domain is EPEVTQTPSHQVTQMGQEVILRCVPISNHLYFYWYRQILGQKVEFLVSFYNNEISEKSEIFDDQFSVERPDGSNFTLKIRSTKLEDSAMYFCASSAVRTGNEQFFGPGTRLTVL.

This chain uses TRBV11-2 with TRBJ1-4, with 9 bases aligning to TRBD1. Germline V lookup: CDR1 SGHAT, CDR2 FQNNGV. J was trimmed by 11 bases and V by 5 bases; bases with no gene match: 15. The CDR3 contains 16 residues. The CDR3 DNA follows: TGTGCCAGCAGCACTAACCGGGACAGGGCATCAGCGAAACTGTTTTTT. Its translation: CASSTNRDRASAKLFF.

V and J are TRBV19 and TRBJ1-5, with 9 bases identical to TRBD1. The germline V gene has CDR1 LNHDA and CDR2 SQIVND (reference sequence). The CDR3 runs to 14 residues. J lost 4 bases, V lost 6 bases, and 4 bases had no gene match. The CDR3 reads CASRGDRVNQPQHF. CDR3 nucleotide sequence: TGTGCCAGTAGAGGGGACAGGGTGAATCAGCCCCAGCATTTT.

The genes are TRBV7-3 and TRBJ2-7, with 10 bases matching TRBD1. The germline V gene encodes CDR1 SGHTA and CDR2 FQGTGA. After removal of 4 bases from V and 4 bases from J, the junction contained 1 base not matched to a gene. The CDR3 spans 13 residues. CDR3 region: CASSWDRGYEQYF. The CDR3 bases are TGTGCCAGCAGCTGGGACAGGGGATACGAGCAGTACTTC. Full variable domain (remainder filled in from reference TRBV7-3 and TRBJ2-7): GAGVSQTPSNKVTEKGKYVELRCDPISGHTALYWYRQSLGQGPEFLIYFQGTGAADDSGLPNDRFFAVRPEGSVSTLKIQRTERGDSAVYLCASSWDRGYEQYFGPGTRLTVT.